These 13 T cell receptor beta chains were all obtained from the same sample, sequenced in a study of shared clonotypes between healthy human individuals. The repertoire was sequenced with immunoSEQ multiplex PCR; TCRdb's copy has only in-frame clones and lacks some. This table holds about 560,000 clones, roughly four fifths found once. The specimen was PBMCs. All receptors come from a middle-aged woman in good health. Some clones in this sample may be carry-over from other donors' samples.

The rearrangement links TRBV28 to TRBJ1-1; tentatively, D is TRBD1 (5 bases). Germline CDR1 and CDR2: MDHEN and SYDVKM. The V end lost 5 bases, the J end lost 4 bases, and 11 bases lay between the germline ends. The CDR3 consists of 13 residues. The CDR3 loop reads CASSGGVGTEAFF. CDR3 DNA: TGTGCCAGCAGTGGGGGAGTGGGCACTGAAGCTTTCTTT. The full variable domain, in which reference TRBV28 and TRBJ1-1 provide the parts outside the CDR3, is DVKVTQSSRYLVKRTGEKVFLECVQDMDHENMFWYRQDPGLGLRLIYFSYDVKMKEKGDIPEGYSVSREKKERFSLILESASTNQTSMYLCASSGGVGTEAFFGQGTRLTVV.

The rearrangement joins TRBV7-9 to TRBJ2-7; maybe TRBD1 (5 bases). The germline V and J ends were trimmed by 8 bases and 0 bases, with 8 bases remaining between them. The V gene's germline CDR1 is SEHNR and CDR2 FQNEAQ (reference sequence). The CDR3 is made up of 12 amino acids. As DNA, the CDR3 is TGTGCCAGCGAAGGGGACTCCTACGAGCAGTACTTC. This translates into CASEGDSYEQYF.

The table lists this clone with a few counts. The rearrangement uses TRBV2 and TRBJ1-5; no definite D call. This CDR3 contains 16 residues. Germline-derived CDR1 and CDR2 are SNHLY and FYNNEI. Trimming cost V 8 bases and J 9 bases, with 26 bases left between them. The CDR3 DNA reads as TGTGCCAGCTCCCTAGGCGGCCTTTCTGGTGATGGGCCCCAGCATTTT. Protein product: CASSLGGLSGDGPQHF.

J is TRBJ2-2 and V is TRBV11-3, with D perhaps being TRBD1 or TRBD2 (5 bases each). The CDR3 contains 14 residues. Germline V gene lookup returns CDR1 SGHNT and CDR2 YENEEA. Between the trimmed V and J ends, which lost 5 bases and 2 bases, there was a span of 9 bases. The CDR3 reads CASSRDGNTGELFF. CDR3 in DNA: TGTGCCAGCAGCCGGGACGGAAACACCGGGGAGCTGTTTTTT. Together with reference TRBV11-3 and TRBJ2-2, the CDR3 gives the full variable domain: EAGVVQSPRYKIIEKKQPVAFWCNPISGHNTLYWYLQNLGQGPELLIRYENEEAVDDSQLPKDRFSAERLKGVDSTLKIQPAELGDSAVYLCASSRDGNTGELFFGEGSRLTVL.

The chain uses TRBV28 and TRBJ2-1; 9 nucleotides match TRBD2. The V gene end was trimmed by 2 bases and the J gene end by 7 bases; junction bases not matched to a gene: 6. The CDR3 is made up of 15 amino acids. CDR1 is MDHEN and CDR2 is SYDVKM in the germline V gene. CDR3 in amino acids: CASSLGSGSVNEQFF. CDR3 nucleotide sequence: TGTGCCAGCAGTTTAGGTAGCGGGAGTGTGAATGAGCAGTTCTTC.

CDR3 residues: CASSLVSGGGEQYF. The CDR3 DNA reads TGTGCCAGCAGCTTGGTGTCAGGGGGCGGCGAGCAGTACTTC. The genes are TRBV5-4 and TRBJ2-7; 8 bases map to TRBD1. The CDR3 sequence is 14 residues long. CDR1 is SGHNT, CDR2 YYREEE, per germline (reference sequence). V trimming: 0 bases; J trimming: 6 bases; junction bases outside the gene matches: 5.

V is TRBV7-2 and J is TRBJ2-7; 14 nucleotides agree with TRBD2. The CDR3 sequence is 17 residues long. The germline gives CDR1 SGHTA, CDR2 FQGNSA. J lost 3 bases, V lost 2 bases, and 6 bases had no gene match. The CDR3 is CASSLLAGLAGGYEQYF. CDR3 sequence (DNA): TGTGCCAGCAGCTTACTGGCTGGACTAGCGGGGGGCTACGAGCAGTACTTC. Complete variable domain (other parts from reference TRBV7-2 and TRBJ2-7): GAGVSQSPSNKVTEKGKDVELRCDPISGHTALYWYRQSLGQGLEFLIYFQGNSAPDKSGLPSDRFSAERTGGSVSTLTIQRTQQEDSAVYLCASSLLAGLAGGYEQYFGPGTRLTVT.

The J gene is TRBJ2-3, the V gene TRBV18, with a possible D match to TRBD2 (6 bases). CDR1 is KGHSH and CDR2 is LQKENI in the germline V gene. The length of the CDR3 is 15 residues. The germline V and J ends were trimmed by 5 bases and 2 bases, with 14 bases remaining between them. Here the CDR3 DNA reads TGTGCCAGCTCATCAAGACTAGTCTCCACAGATACGCAGTATTTT. Translation: CASSSRLVSTDTQYF.

The chain employs TRBV15 and TRBJ1-1; D call uncertain. Germline V gene lookup returns CDR1 LNHNV and CDR2 YYDKDF (reference sequence). V lost 0 bases and J 6 bases, leaving 8 bases between the germline ends. The CDR3 runs to 13 residues. In nucleotides, the CDR3 is TGTGCCACCAGCAGAGATCCGATCCCTGAAGCTTTCTTT. This sequence encodes CATSRDPIPEAFF.

V and J are TRBV6-5 and TRBJ2-3, with D perhaps given as TRBD1 or TRBD2 (5 bases each). Deletions cut 8 bases from V and 0 bases from J, with 12 bases between. Germline V gives CDR1 MNHEY, CDR2 SVGAGI. CDR3 size: 14 residues. CDR3 in amino acids: CASGHRRSTDTQYF. The CDR3 DNA sequence: TGTGCCAGCGGTCACAGGAGGAGCACAGATACGCAGTATTTT.

The chain is built from TRBV30 and TRBJ1-2; perhaps TRBD1 as D (5 bases). Germline values: CDR1 GTSNPN, CDR2 SVGIG (reference sequence). This CDR3 contains 13 residues. V was clipped by 3 bases and J by 8 bases, with 16 bases between them. The DNA for the CDR3 is TGTGCCTGGAGCGGGGCAGCCCTGGGGGGCTACACCTTC. Translated, it gives CAWSGAALGGYTF.

The chain links TRBV28 to TRBJ2-1; D uncertain. Trimming removed 5 bases at V and 1 base at J, with 9 bases between. Germline V CDR1 and CDR2: MDHEN, SYDVKM. CDR3 length equals 14 residues. The CDR3 DNA is TGTGCCAGCAGTACTCAATTATCCTACAATGAGCAGTTCTTC. Translation: CASSTQLSYNEQFF.

The V gene is TRBV2, the J gene TRBJ1-1, with 9 bases aligning to TRBD1. The V and J ends lost 5 bases and 4 bases, in that order; junction bases with no gene match: 5. This CDR3 has 14 residues. Germline CDR1 SNHLY, CDR2 FYNNEI. The DNA for the CDR3 is TGTGCCAGCAGTTCACGGACAGGGGTCACTGAAGCTTTCTTT. Translated: CASSSRTGVTEAFF.